This T cell receptor beta chain originates from a study of T cell changes during pregnancy in multiple sclerosis. This table comes from immunoSEQ multiplex PCR, and its TCRdb copy is limited to in-frame clones, with some not included. The profile shows 100,000 or so clones, approximately 90% of them singletons. Per germline, CDR1 MNHEY and CDR2 SMNVEV (reference sequence). The V gene end was trimmed by 5 bases and the J gene end by 8 bases; junction bases not matched to a gene: 11. CDR3 length equals 15 residues. The receptor comes from a female donor with multiple sclerosis, enrolled in a pregnancy study. The specimen comprised peripheral blood, sampled in the second trimester of pregnancy. J is TRBJ1-4 and V is TRBV27; 7 positions match TRBD1. The CDR3 region has the DNA TGTGCCAGCAGTCCTCAACAGGGGAAAGGCGAAAAACTGTTTTTT. Translated, it gives CASSPQQGKGEKLFF.